The 25 T cell receptor beta chains presented below share a single source sample, sequenced in a study of blood T cell repertoires in COVID-19. TCRdb's copy holds only in-frame clones and misses some; the assay was immunoSEQ multiplex PCR. The table records over 300,000 clones, 90% of them present only once. The sequenced material came from peripheral blood. The source is a man between 18 and 35 years old with active or convalescent COVID-19.

The CDR3 region is CASSSETRGINEQFF. The CDR3 coding sequence is TGTGCCAGCAGTTCGGAAACCAGGGGAATCAATGAGCAGTTCTTC. The chain is built from TRBV28 and TRBJ2-1; perhaps TRBD1 as D (6 bases). V dropped 4 bases and J dropped 6 bases, with 16 bases sitting between them. The CDR3 runs to 15 residues. Germline CDR1 and CDR2: MDHEN and SYDVKM.

The chain joins TRBV9 to TRBJ2-1, with 10 nucleotides matching TRBD1. Germline V lookup: CDR1 SGDLS, CDR2 YYNGEE. The junction had 5 bases not matched to a gene; V was cut back by 3 bases and J by 5 bases. The CDR3 loop spans 15 amino acids. The CDR3 bases are TGTGCCAGCAGCGCCTCCGGGACAGGGGACAATGAGCAGTTCTTC. Amino acid sequence: CASSASGTGDNEQFF.

The chain links TRBV18 to TRBJ1-5, with D unresolved. The CDR3 extends over 13 amino acids. Germline CDR1 and CDR2: KGHSH and LQKENI. The V end lost 3 bases, the J end lost 7 bases, and 10 bases lay between the germline ends. The CDR3 sequence: CASSPPGRQPQHF. The CDR3 DNA sequence: TGTGCCAGCTCACCCCCAGGCAGGCAGCCCCAGCATTTT.

The V call is TRBV11-3, the J call TRBJ2-3, with a possible D match to TRBD2 (5 bases). The germline V gene encodes CDR1 SGHNT and CDR2 YENEEA. This CDR3 region has 14 residues. V lost 2 bases to trimming and J lost 1 base, with 7 bases between them. The CDR3 DNA reads as TGTGCCAGCAGCTTAAGGCGGGGCACAGATACGCAGTATTTT. This gives the protein CASSLRRGTDTQYF.

This clone occurred a few times. The chain joins TRBV25-1 to TRBJ1-2; 8 nucleotides align to TRBD1. J lost 4 bases, V lost 5 bases, and 6 bases had no gene match. This CDR3 region has 14 residues. Germline V gives CDR1 MGHDK, CDR2 SYGVNS. CDR3 sequence (DNA): TGTGCCAGCAGTCCAGGACAGGGTTCCTATGGCTACACCTTC. Its protein is CASSPGQGSYGYTF.

V and J are TRBV6-2 or TRBV6-3 and TRBJ2-1; maybe TRBD1 (5 bases). Germline CDR1 and CDR2: MNHEY and SVGEGT. V dropped 2 bases and J dropped 4 bases, with 6 bases sitting between them. CDR3 length: 13 residues. The chain's CDR3 is CASSYDSYNEQFF. For the CDR3, the DNA is TGTGCCAGCAGTTACGACAGTTACAATGAGCAGTTCTTC.

This clone was seen more than once but under ten times. The V and J genes are TRBV28 and TRBJ1-3; unclear D gene. Germline values: CDR1 MDHEN, CDR2 SYDVKM. The CDR3 is 12 residues long. V shed 2 bases and J shed 4 bases, with 3 bases lying between them. The CDR3 DNA reads as TGTGCCAGCAGTTTACGGGGAAACACCATATATTTT. Translating gives CASSLRGNTIYF.

This clone has more than one count but fewer than ten. The V and J genes are TRBV9 and TRBJ2-4; 8 bases map to TRBD1. Losses at the gene ends were 0 bases for V and 0 bases for J; bases not matched to a gene: 8. The length of the CDR3 is 18 residues. Germline CDR1 is SGDLS and CDR2 is YYNGEE. The CDR3 DNA follows: TGTGCCAGCAGCGTAGCCGGAGGGACAGGTGGAGCCAAAAACATTCAGTACTTC. It specifies CASSVAGGTGGAKNIQYF.

The V and J genes are TRBV27 and TRBJ1-5; TRBD1 is a possible D gene (6 bases). CDR1 is MNHEY and CDR2 is SMNVEV in the germline V gene (reference sequence). Between the trimmed V and J ends, which lost 6 bases and 1 base, there was a span of 16 bases. The CDR3 covers 16 residues. CDR3 bases: TGTGCCAGCAGCCACAGGGCCCCGGGGAGCAATCAGCCCCAGCATTTT. This codes for CASSHRAPGSNQPQHF.

This chain connects TRBV7-2 to TRBJ1-2; a weak D match, TRBD1 (6 bases). Trimming pared 7 bases from V and 8 bases from J, leaving 11 bases between. The length of the CDR3 is 11 residues. Germline V gene lookup returns CDR1 SGHTA and CDR2 FQGNSA. In DNA, the CDR3 is TGTGCCAGCACCTACAGGGAAGGCTACACCTTC. This encodes CASTYREGYTF.

This clone was seen only once. The chain is built from TRBV3-1 (or the pseudogene TRBV3-2) and TRBJ1-5, with D perhaps TRBD1 (5 bases). The germline V and J ends were trimmed by 4 bases and 5 bases, with 9 bases remaining between them. Germline CDR1 and CDR2: LGHDT and YNNKEL (reference sequence). The CDR3 consists of 13 residues. CDR3 sequence (DNA): TGTGCCAGCAGCCTTGGACACTATCAGCCCCAGCATTTT. Its translation is CASSLGHYQPQHF.

The chain employs TRBV9 and TRBJ2-2; perhaps TRBD1 as D (7 bases). Looked up from germline, CDR1 is SGDLS and CDR2 is YYNGEE. The CDR3 length is 17 residues. Trimming removed 0 bases from V and 1 base from J, with 13 bases in between. The CDR3 is CASSVETGRLNTGELFF. In DNA form, the CDR3 reads TGTGCCAGCAGCGTAGAGACAGGGAGGTTGAACACCGGGGAGCTGTTTTTT.

J is TRBJ2-1 and V is TRBV11-2, with 8 bases aligning to TRBD2. The V gene end was trimmed by 2 bases and the J gene end by 3 bases; junction bases not matched to a gene: 6. Germline CDR1 and CDR2: SGHAT and FQNNGV. The CDR3 is 16 amino acids. The CDR3 nucleotides are TGTGCCAGCAGCTTAAACCGGGGGGGATACTACAATGAGCAGTTCTTC. This translates into CASSLNRGGYYNEQFF. Full variable domain (rest looked up from reference TRBV11-2 and TRBJ2-1): EAGVAQSPRYKIIEKRQSVAFWCNPISGHATLYWYQQILGQGPKLLIQFQNNGVVDDSQLPKDRFSAERLKGVDSTLKIQPAKLEDSAVYLCASSLNRGGYYNEQFFGPGTRLTVL.

This clone was detected once. The J gene is TRBJ1-6, the V gene TRBV2; D is undetermined. V lost 3 bases, J lost 6 bases, and 12 bases lay in between. The length of the CDR3 is 15 residues. CDR1 SNHLY and CDR2 FYNNEI come from the germline V gene. The CDR3 loop reads CASSDRTAINSPLHF. As DNA, the CDR3 is TGTGCCAGCAGTGATCGTACAGCTATTAATTCACCCCTCCACTTT.

This clone was seen once. This chain links TRBV7-3 with TRBJ2-3, with 7 bases fitting TRBD1. V shed 5 bases and J 3 bases; nucleotides not matched to a gene: 17. This CDR3 comprises 18 residues. CDR1 and CDR2 from the germline V gene are SGHTA and FQGTGA. The CDR3 here is CASSPDRPYRGRTDTQYF. The CDR3 bases are TGTGCCAGCAGCCCAGACAGACCCTACAGGGGACGTACAGATACGCAGTATTTT.

The chain uses TRBV7-6 and TRBJ2-3; 10 bases agree with TRBD2. Trimming cost V 6 bases and J 0 bases; bases outside gene matches: 6. The germline V gene encodes CDR1 SGHVS and CDR2 FNYEAQ. This CDR3 spans 16 amino acids. In DNA, the CDR3 is TGTGCCAGCAGACGAAGAGCGGGGGGGAGCACAGATACGCAGTATTTT. Amino acid sequence: CASRRRAGGSTDTQYF.

The rearrangement joins TRBV2 to TRBJ1-2, with TRBD1 identical over 12 bases. The CDR3 sequence is 17 residues long. Germline V gene lookup returns CDR1 SNHLY and CDR2 FYNNEI. V shed 7 bases, J shed 7 bases, and the junction held 16 bases outside the gene matches. CDR3 DNA: TGTGCCAGCACCCTTCCAGGGACAGGGGGCGAGATGGGTGGCTACACCTTC. Its translation: CASTLPGTGGEMGGYTF.

J is TRBJ2-3 and V is TRBV4-1, with 10 bases lining up with TRBD2. This CDR3 region has 20 residues. Germline-derived CDR1 and CDR2 are MGHRA and YSYEKL. V lost 0 bases to trimming and J lost 4 bases; unmatched junction nucleotides: 16. The CDR3 reads CASSQDSSGRRYFSADTQYF. In DNA, the CDR3 is TGCGCCAGCAGCCAAGATAGTAGCGGGAGGCGGTATTTCAGCGCAGATACGCAGTATTTT.

Worth noting for this clone: Other nucleotide sequences from this sample produce the same CDR3. The chain couples TRBV30 to TRBJ2-7; tentatively, D is TRBD2 (6 bases). Germline-derived CDR1 and CDR2 are GTSNPN and SVGIG (reference sequence). The CDR3 runs 13 residues. V lost 4 bases and J lost 7, with 17 bases in between. CDR3: CAWTPGGAGEQYF. The DNA for the CDR3 is TGTGCCTGGACCCCAGGAGGGGCAGGGGAGCAGTACTTC.

The rearrangement joins TRBV7-3 to TRBJ1-1; perhaps TRBD1 as D (6 bases). From germline, CDR1 is SGHTA and CDR2 FQGTGA. V was cut by 4 bases and J by 4 bases, with 19 bases left in between. The CDR3 runs 16 residues. The CDR3 DNA sequence: TGTGCCAGCAGCTCGGGACACGAACGGGCCGGCACTGAAGCTTTCTTT. Its protein is CASSSGHERAGTEAFF.

The chain is built from TRBV2 and TRBJ2-2; D perhaps matches TRBD2 (5 bases). The germline gives CDR1 SNHLY, CDR2 FYNNEI. Trimming removed 4 bases from V and 5 bases from J, with 14 bases in between. The CDR3 spans 15 residues. Here the CDR3 reads CASSALRGQTGELFF. The CDR3 DNA follows: TGTGCCAGCAGTGCCCTACGGGGTCAGACCGGGGAGCTGTTTTTT.

The chain recombines TRBV10-3 with TRBJ2-3, with 7 bases that match TRBD2. Germline-derived CDR1 and CDR2 are ENHRY and SYGVKD. V gave up 10 bases and J gave up 0 bases; unmatched junction bases: 4. The CDR3 consists of 13 residues. In DNA, the CDR3 is TGTGCCACCGATAGCGGGAGCACAGATACGCAGTATTTT. This codes for CATDSGSTDTQYF.

The chain joins TRBV7-9 to TRBJ2-7; possible D gene TRBD2, 8 bases. Looked up from germline, CDR1 is SEHNR and CDR2 is FQNEAQ (reference sequence). This CDR3 contains 15 residues. Trimming left V 5 bases short and J 1 base short, with 15 bases between. The CDR3 loop reads CASSPGGGQSYEQYF. CDR3 nucleotides: TGTGCCAGCAGCCCCGGGGGGGGACAGTCCTACGAGCAGTACTTC.

V gene TRBV24-1 combines with J gene TRBJ2-4; perhaps TRBD2 as D (6 bases). Per the germline V gene, CDR1 is KGHDR and CDR2 is SFDVKD. The CDR3 is 16 residues long. V was pared by 4 bases and J by 6 bases, with 18 bases between. The CDR3 DNA reads TGTGCCACCAGTGAGCCACCATGGAGGGGTGGAAACATTCAGTACTTC. It yields the protein CATSEPPWRGGNIQYF.

This clone has a count of ten or more. This chain joins TRBV28 and TRBJ2-7; tentatively, D is TRBD2 (5 bases). Germline V gene data show CDR1 as MDHEN and CDR2 as SYDVKM. The CDR3 spans 12 residues. Trimming took 5 bases from V and 3 from J, leaving 8 bases between them. The CDR3 nucleotides are TGTGCCAGCAGTCGGGGTTTCTACGAGCAGTACTTC. Its protein product is CASSRGFYEQYF.